Presented here are 26 T cell receptor beta chains from one specimen sequenced in a study of OX40 agonist ivuxolimab in advanced cancers. This table comes from immunoSEQ multiplex PCR, and its TCRdb copy is limited to in-frame clones, with some not included. Of roughly 70,000 clones in the sample, over 65% were seen once. Sequencing used CD4+ or CD8+ T cells sorted from blood, obtained in a trial of the OX40 agonist ivuxolimab. The receptors stem from an adult with an advanced solid tumor such as melanoma, head and neck, liver or kidney cancer.

CDR3 protein: CASSLRQGGGQQYF. DNA of the CDR3: TGTGCCAGCAGCTTGCGACAGGGTGGAGGGCAGCAGTACTTC. V usage is TRBV7-8 and J usage is TRBJ2-7, with D possibly matching TRBD1 (7 bases). Germline lookup yields CDR1 SGHVS and CDR2 FQNEAQ. The V and J ends lost 3 bases and 8 bases respectively, with 17 bases between them. This CDR3 is 14 amino acids long.

The chain employs TRBV7-7 and TRBJ2-3; 8 nucleotides align to TRBD2. The CDR3 length is 14 residues. The trim removed 5 bases at V and 6 bases at J, leaving 7 bases unmatched. Looked up from germline, CDR1 is SSHAT and CDR2 is FNYEAQ (reference sequence). Written as DNA, the CDR3 is TGTGCCAGCAGCAGGACGGGAGGGCTTGATACGCAGTATTTT. The encoded protein is CASSRTGGLDTQYF.

The gene calls are TRBV7-2 and TRBJ1-5, with D maybe TRBD1 (6 bases). There are 16 residues in the CDR3. V lost 5 bases and J lost 0, with 14 bases in between. Looked up from germline, CDR1 is SGHTA and CDR2 is FQGNSA. The CDR3 DNA is TGTGCCAGCAGCCGCGAGGGGGGATATAGCAATCAGCCCCAGCATTTT. Amino acid sequence: CASSREGGYSNQPQHF.

V is TRBV7-8 and J is TRBJ2-5; 9 positions agree with TRBD2. Germline CDR1 is SGHVS and CDR2 is FQNEAQ. The CDR3 has 16 residues. V lost 5 bases to trimming and J lost 2 bases; unmatched junction nucleotides: 9. This chain's CDR3 is CASSKGASGVQETQYF. In nucleotides, the CDR3 is TGTGCCAGCAGCAAAGGGGCTAGCGGGGTACAAGAGACCCAGTACTTC.

The chain links TRBV7-9 to TRBJ1-2; D gene uncertain. The V end was cut by 5 bases, the J end by 4 bases, with 11 bases between. CDR1 is SEHNR, CDR2 FQNEAQ, per germline (reference sequence). The CDR3 totals 13 residues. CDR3 region: CASSPSTSYGYTF. CDR3 bases: TGTGCCAGCAGCCCTTCCACTTCCTATGGCTACACCTTC.

The rearrangement links TRBV4-1 to TRBJ2-7, with TRBD2 matching over 7 bases. The germline V gene encodes CDR1 MGHRA and CDR2 YSYEKL. CDR3 length: 15 residues. Trimming at V came to 2 bases and at J to 2 bases, leaving 6 bases not matched to a gene. The CDR3 DNA follows: TGCGCCAGCAGCCAACAACTAGCGAACACCTACGAGCAGTACTTC. It encodes CASSQQLANTYEQYF.

This CDR3 is CASRTVDRDHSPLHF. In DNA, the CDR3 is TGTGCCAGTAGGACGGTGGACAGGGATCATTCACCCCTCCACTTT. The gene calls are TRBV19 and TRBJ1-6; 8 bases fit TRBD1. CDR1 and CDR2 (germline): LNHDA, SQIVND (reference sequence). This CDR3 spans 15 amino acids. After removal of 6 bases from V and 8 bases from J, the junction contained 9 bases not matched to a gene.

This clone was observed a single time. This chain uses TRBV19 with TRBJ2-3; D tentatively reads TRBD1 or TRBD2 (5 bases each). Trimming removed 7 bases from V and 4 bases from J, with 15 bases in between. CDR3 length equals 14 residues. Germline assignment: CDR1 LNHDA and CDR2 SQIVND (reference sequence). CDR3 DNA sequence: TGTGCCAGTAATCTCAGGGCGGGCGCAGATACGCAGTATTTT. Amino acids: CASNLRAGADTQYF. The variable domain in full, completed from reference TRBV19 and TRBJ2-3, reads DGGITQSPKYLFRKEGQNVTLSCEQNLNHDAMYWYRQDPGQGLRLIYYSQIVNDFQKGDIAEGYSVSREKKESFPLTVTSAQKNPTAFYLCASNLRAGADTQYFGPGTRLTVL.

J is TRBJ1-2 and V is TRBV25-1; 9 nucleotides line up with TRBD1. The germline V gene has CDR1 MGHDK and CDR2 SYGVNS. This CDR3 contains 14 residues. The V and J ends lost 4 bases and 4 bases, in that order; junction bases with no gene match: 4. CDR3 amino acids: CASSGTGGGYGYTF. For the CDR3, the DNA is TGTGCCAGCAGTGGAACAGGGGGCGGCTATGGCTACACCTTC.

This chain joins TRBV6-5 and TRBJ1-4; TRBD1 matches 7 bases. The germline V gene has CDR1 MNHEY and CDR2 SVGAGI. After removal of 4 bases from V and 5 bases from J, the junction contained 7 bases not matched to a gene. This CDR3 has 15 amino acids. Written as DNA, the CDR3 is TGTGCCAGCAGTTCTACGAACAGGGGAAATGAAAAACTGTTTTTT. Its protein is CASSSTNRGNEKLFF.

The DNA for the CDR3 is TGTGCCAGCAGTTACAGTCAAGCGGGATTGTTCAATGAGCAGTTCTTC. This gives the protein CASSYSQAGLFNEQFF. The chain links TRBV6-5 to TRBJ2-1, with TRBD2 identical over 7 bases. The V gene end was trimmed by 2 bases and the J gene end by 6 bases; junction bases not matched to a gene: 10. This CDR3 has 16 residues. Per germline, CDR1 MNHEY and CDR2 SVGAGI.

V is TRBV9 and J is TRBJ1-1; 10 bases agree with TRBD1. Per the germline V gene, CDR1 is SGDLS and CDR2 is YYNGEE. V lost 4 bases and J lost 1; bases outside the gene matches: 4. This CDR3 is 15 amino acids long. The CDR3 DNA reads as TGTGCCAGCAGCTCGGGACAGGGGAAGAACACTGAAGCTTTCTTT. It codes for CASSSGQGKNTEAFF.

A single count supports this clone. The chain has TRBV9 and TRBJ1-4, with unresolved D. Germline values: CDR1 SGDLS, CDR2 YYNGEE. The V end lost 3 bases, the J end lost 10 bases, and 19 bases lay between the germline ends. The CDR3 is 15 amino acids. CDR3 bases: TGTGCCAGCAGCGAACGCGATAGTACGAAGGGAAAACTGTTTTTT. Translating it yields CASSERDSTKGKLFF.

V and J are TRBV27 and TRBJ1-1, with TRBD1 matching over 8 bases. CDR1 is MNHEY, CDR2 SMNVEV, per germline (reference sequence). This CDR3 contains 16 residues. V lost 6 bases, J lost 0 bases, and 9 bases stayed unmatched. The CDR3, as DNA: TGTGCCAGCAGCCCCTCGACAGGGGATCTGAACACTGAAGCTTTCTTT. Translation gives CASSPSTGDLNTEAFF.

The chain couples TRBV27 to TRBJ2-3, with 12 nucleotides matching TRBD2. The CDR3 length is 15 residues. Germline V gene data show CDR1 as MNHEY and CDR2 as SMNVEV (reference sequence). Germline trimming cut 5 bases from V and 5 bases from J; bases unmatched to any gene: 5. CDR3 DNA: TGTGCCAGCAGTCCCCAACTAGCGGGGGGAGATACGCAGTATTTT. Encoded protein: CASSPQLAGGDTQYF.

The V and J genes are TRBV19 and TRBJ1-5; tentatively, D is TRBD1 (5 bases). Looked up from germline, CDR1 is LNHDA and CDR2 is SQIVND (reference sequence). The CDR3 has 15 residues. Deletions cut 3 bases from V and 7 bases from J, with 16 bases between. CDR3 protein: CASSIVPGERQPQHF. The CDR3, as DNA: TGTGCCAGTAGTATCGTCCCGGGGGAGCGGCAGCCCCAGCATTTT.

This clone has a single count. V and J are TRBV5-1 and TRBJ2-1; 9 positions match TRBD1. Germline values: CDR1 SGHRS, CDR2 YFSETQ. V lost 5 bases to trimming and J lost 13 bases; unmatched junction nucleotides: 19. The CDR3 runs 16 residues. CDR3 DNA: TGCGCCAGCAGTTCCCCGGGACAGGGACCAGCAGATATCCAGTTCTTC. This sequence encodes CASSSPGQGPADIQFF. Complete variable domain (other parts from reference TRBV5-1 and TRBJ2-1): KAGVTQTPRYLIKTRGQQVTLSCSPISGHRSVSWYQQTPGQGLQFLFEYFSETQRNKGNFPGRFSGRQFSNSRSEMNVSTLELGDSALYLCASSSPGQGPADIQFFGPGTRLTVL.

This clone was seen more than once but under ten times. The J gene is TRBJ1-3, the V gene TRBV10-1; 8 positions agree with TRBD1. Trimming at V came to 0 bases and at J to 3 bases, leaving 1 base not matched to a gene. The germline CDR1 and CDR2 sequences are WNHNN and SYGVQD (reference sequence). The length of the CDR3 is 15 residues. The CDR3 sequence: CASSESGTGGNTIYF. For the CDR3, the DNA is TGCGCCAGCAGTGAGTCCGGGACAGGTGGAAACACCATATATTTT.

V usage is TRBV5-1 and J usage is TRBJ2-1; TRBD2 aligns across 8 bases. The CDR3 runs to 13 residues. V was pared by 4 bases and J by 8 bases, with 5 bases of the junction left unmatched. Germline V lookup: CDR1 SGHRS, CDR2 YFSETQ. The CDR3 reads CASSGGGRDEQFF. The DNA of the CDR3 is TGCGCCAGCAGCGGCGGGGGGCGGGATGAGCAGTTCTTC.

This sequence joins TRBV9 and TRBJ2-7; no reliable D call. The CDR3 has 14 residues. The V gene lost 0 bases and the J gene lost 0 bases, with 7 bases spanning the gap. Germline lookup yields CDR1 SGDLS and CDR2 YYNGEE. DNA for the CDR3: TGTGCCAGCAGCGTAGCGGACGGCTCCTACGAGCAGTACTTC. As protein: CASSVADGSYEQYF.

This clone was seen a single time. The chain has TRBV9 and TRBJ1-1, with 7 nucleotides matching TRBD1. The V and J ends lost 3 bases and 0 bases, in that order; junction bases with no gene match: 5. Germline CDR1 reads SGDLS; CDR2 reads YYNGEE. The CDR3 spans 15 residues. CDR3 sequence reads: CASSAAGTVNTEAFF. DNA for the CDR3: TGTGCCAGCAGCGCCGCCGGGACAGTGAACACTGAAGCTTTCTTT.

The rearrangement uses TRBV27 and TRBJ2-7; maybe TRBD2 (6 bases). Trimming took off 5 bases at V and 1 base at J, with 12 bases between the two ends. Germline CDR1 MNHEY, CDR2 SMNVEV (reference sequence). This CDR3 comprises 14 residues. CDR3 sequence (DNA): TGTGCCAGCAGTGGCTACGGGGGTTCCTACGAGCAGTACTTC. Its translation is CASSGYGGSYEQYF.

This clone was found once. The chain combines TRBV23-1 with TRBJ1-2; D not resolved. TRBV23-1 counts as an open reading frame of uncertain function. Trimming removed 4 bases at V and 6 bases at J, with 9 bases between. CDR3 length: 12 amino acids. The CDR3 spells CASSLRPNGYTF. The CDR3 nucleotides are TGCGCCAGCAGTCTCCGACCCAATGGCTACACCTTC.

This clone was seen only a few times. The chain combines TRBV13 with TRBJ2-7, with 7 bases matching TRBD1. From germline, CDR1 is PRHDT and CDR2 FYEKMQ (reference sequence). The length of the CDR3 is 16 residues. The V and J ends lost 5 bases and 4 bases, in that order; junction bases with no gene match: 14. The CDR3 loop is CASSPTPGTVKYEQYF. The CDR3 DNA reads as TGTGCCAGCAGCCCTACCCCCGGGACAGTGAAATACGAGCAGTACTTC.

The V call is TRBV5-5, the J call TRBJ2-2, with 11 bases aligning to TRBD1. The CDR3 extends over 16 amino acids. Germline CDR1 SGHKS, CDR2 YYEKEE (reference sequence). Trimming at V came to 4 bases and at J to 7 bases, leaving 9 bases not matched to a gene. The CDR3 region has the DNA TGTGCCAGCAGCACGTTAGGACAGGGGGCTTTCGGGGAGCTGTTTTTT. The encoded protein is CASSTLGQGAFGELFF.

The V and J genes are TRBV6-5 and TRBJ2-3; 8 bases are shared with TRBD2. Unmatched junction bases numbered 4, after V lost 2 bases and J lost 3 bases. Germline-derived CDR1 and CDR2 are MNHEY and SVGAGI. The CDR3 is 15 residues long. The CDR3 DNA reads as TGTGCCAGCAGTTACGGGGGCGGGGGGACAGATACGCAGTATTTT. Translating gives CASSYGGGGTDTQYF.